The rows below give T cell receptor beta chains drawn from one sample of a study of cytomegalovirus exposure and HLA in healthy donors. Clones were sequenced by immunoSEQ multiplex PCR, and TCRdb holds only the in-frame ones, with some missing. The table includes 90,000 to 95,000 clones, around 76% detected once. Sample: PBMCs. Every receptor here comes from a man aged 25 to 40 in good health and CMV-seronegative. The CDR3 runs from the conserved cysteine through the conserved F or W. A D gene is named only where the DNA matches it firmly. Size is omitted from some rows. Given values are once, few, many or a class for expanded clones.

>NA|TRBV7-9|TRBD2|TRBJ2-1
CASSLAPGRGSYNEQFF
TGTGCCAGCAGCTTAGCCCCCGGGAGGGGGTCCTACAATGAGCAGTTCTTC
>NA|TRBV7-6|NA|TRBJ1-4
CASSLARGNNEKLFF
TGTGCCAGCAGCTTAGCGCGGGGGAATAATGAAAAACTGTTTTTT
>NA|TRBV11-2|TRBD1|TRBJ2-7
CASSSPGQGAIYEQYF
TGTGCCAGCAGCTCCCCCGGACAGGGGGCGATATACGAGCAGTACTTC
>NA|TRBV7-6|NA|TRBJ1-1
CASSLAVGLEAFF
TGTGCCAGCAGCTTAGCGGTCGGGTTAGAAGCTTTCTTT
>NA|TRBV27|NA|TRBJ1-1
CASSSRGTGLNTEAFF
TGTGCCAGCAGTTCCCGGGGTACAGGGTTAAACACTGAAGCTTTCTTT
>NA|TRBV5-8|NA|TRBJ1-1
CASSLMRVTEAFF
TGTGCCAGCAGCTTAATGAGGGTTACGGAAGCTTTCTTT
>NA|TRBV7-3|NA|TRBJ2-1
CASSLRKGDTYNEQFF
TGTGCCAGCAGCTTAAGGAAAGGAGATACCTACAATGAGCAGTTCTTC
>NA|TRBV5-1|TRBD2|TRBJ2-3
CASSLVGPSGGVPSTQYF
TGCGCCAGCAGCTTGGTGGGACCTAGCGGGGGGGTTCCAAGTACGCAGTATTTT
>NA|TRBV5-8|TRBD1|TRBJ2-1
CASSLAVGTGVYNEQFF
TGTGCCAGCAGCTTGGCGGTCGGGACAGGAGTGTACAATGAGCAGTTCTTC
>NA|TRBV18|TRBD1|TRBJ1-2
CASSPPGQANYGYTF
TGTGCCAGCTCACCTCCGGGACAGGCGAACTATGGCTACACCTTC
>NA|TRBV7-9|TRBD1|TRBJ1-2
CASSLGYRGLGAGYTF
TGTGCCAGCAGCTTAGGGTACAGGGGCCTGGGTGCTGGCTACACCTTC
>once|TRBV7-3|NA|TRBJ1-1
CASSHGEYTEAFF
TGTGCCAGCAGTCACGGGGAGTACACTGAAGCTTTCTTT
>NA|TRBV25-1|NA|TRBJ1-1
CASSDQDEAFF
TGTGCCAGCAGTGACCAGGATGAAGCTTTCTTT
>NA|TRBV5-1|TRBD1|TRBJ1-2
CASSPGTGGDGYTF
TGCGCCAGCAGCCCAGGGACAGGGGGCGACGGCTACACCTTC
>NA|TRBV19|NA|TRBJ1-1
CASSANRPANTEAFF
TGTGCCAGTAGTGCGAACAGACCGGCGAACACTGAAGCTTTCTTT
>NA|TRBV5-4|NA|TRBJ2-5
CASSGGVKGETQYF
TGTGCCAGCAGCGGGGGCGTAAAAGGAGAGACCCAGTACTTC
>once|TRBV7-2|NA|TRBJ1-5
CASSSFQASQPQHF
TGTGCCAGCAGCTCATTCCAGGCGTCTCAGCCCCAGCATTTT
>NA|TRBV2|NA|TRBJ2-3
CASSEWRGTDTQYF
TGTGCCAGCAGTGAATGGCGGGGCACAGATACGCAGTATTTT
>NA|TRBV6-5|NA|TRBJ1-3
CASSYSHIRSGNTIYF
TGTGCCAGCAGTTACTCACACATTCGCTCTGGAAACACCATATATTTT
>NA|TRBV10-3|NA|TRBJ2-7
CAISESRDLGEQYF
TGTGCCATCAGTGAGTCGAGGGACTTAGGGGAGCAGTACTTC
>few|TRBV2|NA|TRBJ1-3
CASSLRSSGNTIYF
TGTGCCAGCAGTCTCAGATCCTCTGGAAACACCATATATTTT
>NA|TRBV6-1|NA|TRBJ1-1
CASSHRGNTEAFF
TGTGCCAGCAGTCACCGGGGGAACACTGAAGCTTTCTTT
>NA|TRBV10-3|NA|TRBJ1-1
CAISFGGDTEAFF
TGTGCCATCAGTTTCGGGGGGGACACTGAAGCTTTCTTT
>NA|TRBV19|NA|TRBJ2-1
CASTLDREDNEQFF
TGTGCCAGTACTCTCGACAGGGAGGACAATGAGCAGTTCTTC
>NA|TRBV5-1|NA|TRBJ2-3
CASSLRGGASDTQYF
TGCGCCAGCAGCTTGAGGGGGGGCGCTTCAGATACGCAGTATTTT
>NA|TRBV5-1|NA|TRBJ2-7
CASSFGTKEQSF
TGCGCCAGCAGCTTCGGTACAAAGGAGCAGTCCTTC
>once|TRBV7-3|NA|TRBJ2-5
CASSLKGSGTQYF
TGTGCCAGCAGCTTAAAAGGGAGTGGGACCCAGTACTTC
>NA|TRBV6-1|NA|TRBJ1-4
CASRSYSNNEKLFF
TGTGCCAGCAGATCATACAGTAATAATGAAAAACTGTTTTTT
>few|TRBV4-3|NA|TRBJ1-5
CASSQEEGSNQPQHF
TGCGCCAGCAGCCAAGAGGAGGGCTCTAATCAGCCCCAGCATTTT
>few|TRBV29-1|NA|TRBJ1-1
CSVDSQEETEAFF
TGCAGCGTTGATTCGCAGGAGGAAACTGAAGCTTTCTTT
>NA|TRBV4-3|NA|TRBJ1-2
CASSQDLQGVGYGYTF
TGCGCCAGCAGCCAAGATTTACAGGGCGTCGGCTATGGCTACACCTTC
>few|TRBV4-2|TRBD2|TRBJ2-1
CASSQEGAGTSFYNEQFF
TGTGCCAGCAGCCAAGAAGGTGCTGGGACTAGCTTTTACAATGAGCAGTTCTTC
>NA|TRBV6-1|TRBD1|TRBJ2-3
CASSETTGGSSPPDTQYF
TGTGCCAGCAGTGAAACTACAGGGGGCTCATCTCCTCCAGATACGCAGTATTTT
>NA|TRBV19|NA|TRBJ1-3
CASSMENTIYF
TGTGCCAGTAGTATGGAGAACACCATATATTTT
>NA|TRBV7-6|NA|TRBJ1-1
CASSPQNTEAFF
TGTGCCAGCAGCCCCCAGAACACTGAAGCTTTCTTT
>NA|TRBV5-5|TRBD1|TRBJ2-1
CASSLAQGVHNEQFF
TGTGCCAGCAGCTTGGCTCAGGGGGTCCACAATGAGCAGTTCTTC
>NA|TRBV15|NA|TRBJ1-4
CATSRDTGIEKLFF
TGTGCCACCAGCAGAGATACAGGGATTGAAAAACTGTTTTTT
>once|TRBV27|TRBD2|TRBJ2-1
CASRIVAGEDNEQFF
TGTGCCAGCAGAATAGTGGCGGGGGAGGACAATGAGCAGTTCTTC
>few|TRBV7-9|TRBD1|TRBJ1-1
CASSLVYRDRSEAFF
TGTGCCAGCAGCTTAGTCTACCGGGACAGGTCTGAAGCTTTCTTT
>NA|TRBV6-4|NA|TRBJ1-5
CASSTGSNQPQHF
TGTGCCAGCAGTACAGGGAGCAATCAGCCCCAGCATTTT
>NA|TRBV7-9|NA|TRBJ2-1
CASSLAELRVEQFF
TGTGCCAGCAGCCTAGCAGAGCTCAGGGTTGAGCAGTTCTTC
>NA|TRBV5-1|NA|TRBJ2-5
CASSLGPTQETQYF
TGCGCCAGCAGCTTGGGTCCGACTCAAGAGACCCAGTACTTC
>NA|TRBV5-4|TRBD2|TRBJ2-2
CASRKWGGGGNTGELFF
TGTGCCAGCAGGAAGTGGGGCGGGGGGGGGAACACCGGGGAGCTGTTTTTT
>once|TRBV5-1|TRBD2|TRBJ2-1
CASSAAGLADNEQFF
TGCGCCAGCAGCGCGGCGGGACTAGCAGACAATGAGCAGTTCTTC
>few|TRBV5-6|TRBD1|TRBJ2-7
CASSLAGQGVLYEQYF
TGTGCCAGCAGCTTGGCGGGACAGGGGGTACTCTACGAGCAGTACTTC
>NA|TRBV14|NA|TRBJ2-5
CASSQEGGGVRQETQYF
TGTGCCAGCAGCCAAGAGGGGGGTGGAGTGAGGCAAGAGACCCAGTACTTC
>NA|TRBV6-4|NA|TRBJ2-3
CASSGGRAFPDTQYF
TGTGCCAGCAGTGGGGGCAGGGCCTTTCCAGATACGCAGTATTTT
>NA|TRBV13|TRBD1|TRBJ1-4
CASSLGKWVDRGQLNDNEKLFF
TGTGCCAGCAGCTTAGGAAAGTGGGTGGACAGGGGACAACTGAATGATAATGAAAAACTGTTTTTT
>NA|TRBV6-6|TRBD1|TRBJ1-1
CASSSRLGGSDTEAFF
TGTGCCAGCAGTTCGAGGTTAGGGGGCTCGGACACTGAAGCTTTCTTT